This T cell receptor (beta chain) is from a study of shared clonotypes between healthy human individuals. The study separated CD4+ cells into CD45RA+ naive and CD45RA-negative memory subsets. Sequenced by immunoSEQ multiplex PCR; TCRdb stores in-frame clones only, minus some. The table includes some 2,500,000 clones, about 90% detected once. This clone showed up just once. Germline assignment: CDR1 ENHRY and CDR2 SYGVKD. There are 18 residues in the CDR3. Trimming took 6 bases from V and 3 from J; bases not matched to a gene: 12. Sequenced: naive CD4+ T cells from PBMCs. As for subset: CD45RA+ positively selected. The clonotype was recovered from a man younger than 35 in good health. Some clones in this sample may be carry-over from other donors' samples. The J gene is TRBJ2-2, the V gene TRBV10-3; 11 bases match TRBD1. CDR3 sequence reads: CAIRQRTGGALDTGELFF. CDR3 in DNA: TGTGCCATCAGACAAAGGACAGGGGGCGCTTTGGACACCGGGGAGCTGTTTTTT.